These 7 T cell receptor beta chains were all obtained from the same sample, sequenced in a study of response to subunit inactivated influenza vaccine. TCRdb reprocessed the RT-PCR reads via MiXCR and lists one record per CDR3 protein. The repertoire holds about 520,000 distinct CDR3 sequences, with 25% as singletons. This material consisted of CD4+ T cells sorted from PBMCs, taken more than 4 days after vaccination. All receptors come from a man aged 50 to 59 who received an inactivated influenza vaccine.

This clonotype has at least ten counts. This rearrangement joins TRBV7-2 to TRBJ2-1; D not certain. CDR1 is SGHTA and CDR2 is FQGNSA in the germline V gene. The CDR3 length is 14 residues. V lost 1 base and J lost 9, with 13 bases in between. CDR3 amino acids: CASSLGQGLGEQFF. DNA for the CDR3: TGTGCCAGCAGCTTAGGACAAGGATTAGGTGAGCAGTTCTTC.

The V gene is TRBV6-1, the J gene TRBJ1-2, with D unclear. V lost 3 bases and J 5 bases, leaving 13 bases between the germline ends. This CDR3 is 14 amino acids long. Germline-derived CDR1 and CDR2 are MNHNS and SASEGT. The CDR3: CASSDSGSAYGYTF. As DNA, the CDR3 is TGTGCCAGCAGTGATTCGGGGAGCGCTTATGGCTACACCTTC.

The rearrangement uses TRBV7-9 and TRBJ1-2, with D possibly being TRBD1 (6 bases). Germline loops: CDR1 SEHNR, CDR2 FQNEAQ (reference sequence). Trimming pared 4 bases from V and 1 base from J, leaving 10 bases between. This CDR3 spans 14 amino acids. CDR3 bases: TGTGCCAGCAGCTCGACAGGAGTTAACTATGGCTACACCTTC. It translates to CASSSTGVNYGYTF.

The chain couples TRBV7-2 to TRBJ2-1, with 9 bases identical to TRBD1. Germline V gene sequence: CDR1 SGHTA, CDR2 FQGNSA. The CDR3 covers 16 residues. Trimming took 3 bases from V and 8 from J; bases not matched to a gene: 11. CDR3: CASSLPGTGRGDEQFF. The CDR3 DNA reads TGTGCCAGCAGCTTGCCCGGGACAGGGAGGGGGGATGAGCAGTTCTTC.

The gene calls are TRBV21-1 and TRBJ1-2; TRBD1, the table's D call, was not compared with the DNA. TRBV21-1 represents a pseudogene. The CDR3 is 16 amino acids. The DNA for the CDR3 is TGTGCCAGCAGCAAATGGGACGAAGACCGGGACTATGGCTACACCTTC. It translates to CASSKWDEDRDYGYTF.

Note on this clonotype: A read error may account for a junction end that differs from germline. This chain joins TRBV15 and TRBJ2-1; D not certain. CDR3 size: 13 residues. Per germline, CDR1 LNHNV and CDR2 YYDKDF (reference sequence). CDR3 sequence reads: CATSRDTGRPGLF. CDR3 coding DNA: TGTGCCACCAGCAGAGATACGGGCAGGCCCGGGCTCTTC.

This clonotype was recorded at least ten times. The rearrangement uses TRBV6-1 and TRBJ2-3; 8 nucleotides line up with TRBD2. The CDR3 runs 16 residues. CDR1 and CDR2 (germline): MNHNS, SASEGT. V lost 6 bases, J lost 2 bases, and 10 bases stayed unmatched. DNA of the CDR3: TGTGCCAGCAGCCCATGGGAGCGGGGGCTCACAGATACGCAGTATTTT. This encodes CASSPWERGLTDTQYF.